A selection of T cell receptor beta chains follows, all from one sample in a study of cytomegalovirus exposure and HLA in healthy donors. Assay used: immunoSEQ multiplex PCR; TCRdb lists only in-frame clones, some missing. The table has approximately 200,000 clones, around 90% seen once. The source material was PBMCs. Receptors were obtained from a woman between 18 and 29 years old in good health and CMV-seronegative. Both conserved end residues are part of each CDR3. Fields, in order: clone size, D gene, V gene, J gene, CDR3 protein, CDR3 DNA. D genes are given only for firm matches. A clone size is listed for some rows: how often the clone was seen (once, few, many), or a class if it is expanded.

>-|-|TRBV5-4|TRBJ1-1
CASSLEGAGVTEAFF
TGTGCCAGCAGCTTGGAAGGGGCGGGGGTCACTGAAGCTTTCTTT
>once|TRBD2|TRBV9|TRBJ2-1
CASSETSGSPDEQFF
TGTGCCAGCAGCGAGACTAGCGGGAGTCCCGATGAGCAGTTCTTC
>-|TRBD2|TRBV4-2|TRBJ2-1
CASSPAAGVFYNEQFF
TGTGCCAGCAGCCCGGCAGCGGGAGTGTTCTACAATGAGCAGTTCTTC
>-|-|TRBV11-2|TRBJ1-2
CASSPGGGWYGYTF
TGTGCCAGCAGCCCTGGCGGGGGTTGGTATGGCTACACCTTC
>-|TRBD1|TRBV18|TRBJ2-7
CASSPGQVSLEQYF
TGTGCCAGCTCACCGGGACAGGTTTCCCTCGAGCAGTACTTC
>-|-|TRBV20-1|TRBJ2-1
CSAKRPNEQFF
TGCAGTGCTAAGAGGCCCAATGAGCAGTTCTTC
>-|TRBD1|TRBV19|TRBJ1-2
CASSPWTGETYGYTF
TGTGCCAGTAGTCCCTGGACAGGGGAAACCTATGGCTACACCTTC
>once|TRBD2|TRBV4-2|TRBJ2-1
CASSQDWGRDYNEQFF
TGTGCCAGCAGCCAAGATTGGGGGAGGGACTACAATGAGCAGTTCTTC
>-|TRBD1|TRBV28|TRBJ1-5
CASRSDRGVQPQHF
TGTGCCAGCAGATCGGACAGGGGGGTTCAGCCCCAGCATTTT
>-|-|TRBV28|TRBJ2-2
CASSPVGRRLSGGELFF
TGTGCCAGCAGCCCCGTAGGCCGACGACTATCGGGCGGGGAGCTGTTTTTT
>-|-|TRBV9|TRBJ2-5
CASSVASSVETQYF
TGTGCCAGCAGCGTAGCGTCTAGCGTGGAGACCCAGTACTTC
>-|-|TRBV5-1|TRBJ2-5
CASNPGSSENLLETQYF
TGCGCCAGCAACCCCGGGTCTAGCGAGAACCTACTAGAGACCCAGTACTTC
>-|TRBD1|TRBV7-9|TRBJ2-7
CASSLAETGGAEQYF
TGTGCCAGCAGCTTAGCGGAGACAGGGGGCGCCGAGCAGTACTTC
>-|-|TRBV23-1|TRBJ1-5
CASSQSEEEENQPQHF
TGCGCCAGCAGTCAATCCGAGGAGGAGGAGAATCAGCCCCAGCATTTT
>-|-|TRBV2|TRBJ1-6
CASRPGTTTSNSPLHF
TGTGCCAGCAGGCCCGGGACTACTACGAGTAATTCACCCCTCCACTTT
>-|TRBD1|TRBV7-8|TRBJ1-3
CASRETGAFGNTIYF
TGTGCCAGCAGAGAAACAGGGGCCTTCGGAAACACCATATATTTT
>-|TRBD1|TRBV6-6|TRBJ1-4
CASSLTGATNEKLFF
TGTGCCAGCAGTCTCACAGGGGCAACTAATGAAAAACTGTTTTTT
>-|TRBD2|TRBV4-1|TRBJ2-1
CASSQDWASGPSSYNEQFF
TGCGCCAGCAGCCAAGATTGGGCTAGCGGGCCAAGCTCCTACAATGAGCAGTTCTTC
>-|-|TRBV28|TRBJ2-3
CASSSLASGHADTQYF
TGTGCCAGCAGTTCCCTGGCCAGCGGGCATGCAGATACGCAGTATTTT
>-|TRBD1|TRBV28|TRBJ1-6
CASQGTASPLHF
TGTGCCAGTCAGGGGACAGCTTCACCCCTCCACTTT
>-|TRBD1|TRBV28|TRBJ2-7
CASSLGTDYEQYF
TGTGCCAGCAGTCTCGGGACAGACTACGAGCAGTACTTC
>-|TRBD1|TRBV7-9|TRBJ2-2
CASSPRQGARTGELFF
TGTGCCAGCAGCCCGCGACAGGGGGCGCGTACCGGGGAGCTGTTTTTT
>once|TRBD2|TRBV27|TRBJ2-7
CASSLLAGSYEQYF
TGTGCCAGCAGTTTATTAGCGGGATCGTACGAGCAGTACTTC
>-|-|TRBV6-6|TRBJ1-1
CASSYGRSTANTEAFF
TGTGCCAGCAGTTACGGGAGGTCGACAGCGAACACTGAAGCTTTCTTT
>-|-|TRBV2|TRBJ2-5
CASSPFPVQETQYF
TGTGCCAGCAGCCCATTTCCGGTCCAAGAGACCCAGTACTTC
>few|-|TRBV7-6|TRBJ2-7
CASSSLDKTYEQYF
TGTGCCAGCAGCTCCCTGGACAAGACCTACGAGCAGTACTTC
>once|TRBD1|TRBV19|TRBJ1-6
CASSIDGTGRGPLHF
TGTGCCAGTAGTATAGATGGGACAGGTCGAGGACCCCTCCACTTT
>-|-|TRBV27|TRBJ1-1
CASIGKGETEAFF
TGTGCCAGCATTGGGAAGGGGGAAACTGAAGCTTTCTTT
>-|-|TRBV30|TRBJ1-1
CAWSDREAFF
TGTGCCTGGAGTGACAGAGAAGCTTTCTTT
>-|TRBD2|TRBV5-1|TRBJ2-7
CASRFTSVGDHEQYF
TGCGCCAGCAGGTTTACTAGCGTCGGAGATCACGAGCAGTACTTC
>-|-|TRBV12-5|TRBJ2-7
CASGLGGGYEQYF
TGTGCTAGTGGTTTGGGGGGAGGATACGAGCAGTACTTC
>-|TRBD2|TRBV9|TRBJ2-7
CASSLGTSGTYEQYF
TGTGCCAGCAGCCTAGGGACTAGCGGAACCTACGAGCAGTACTTC
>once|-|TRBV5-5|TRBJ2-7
CASSLDSRPAYEQYF
TGTGCCAGCAGCCTGGACAGCCGACCCGCCTACGAGCAGTACTTC
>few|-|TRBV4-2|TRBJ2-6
CASSQGRHSGANVLTF
TGTGCCAGCAGCCAAGGAAGACACTCTGGGGCCAACGTCCTGACTTTC
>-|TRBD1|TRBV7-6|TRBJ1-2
CASSSGTGGHYGYTF
TGTGCCAGCAGCTCTGGGACAGGGGGCCACTATGGCTACACCTTC
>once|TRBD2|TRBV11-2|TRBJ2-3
CASSLAGREGTDTQYF
TGTGCCAGCAGCTTAGCCGGGCGGGAGGGCACAGATACGCAGTATTTT
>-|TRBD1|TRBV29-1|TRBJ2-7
CSARTGSSYEQYF
TGCAGCGCCCGGACAGGGAGCTCCTACGAGCAGTACTTC
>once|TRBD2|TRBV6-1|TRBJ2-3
CASRGGPRGDTQYF
TGTGCCTCACGGGGGGGCCCTCGGGGCGATACGCAGTATTTT
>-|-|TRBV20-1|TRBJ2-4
CSARSGDIQYF
TGCAGTGCTAGATCGGGTGACATTCAGTACTTC
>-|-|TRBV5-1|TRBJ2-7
CASSPPTAAPTYEQYF
TGCGCCAGCAGCCCGCCGACAGCCGCACCAACCTACGAGCAGTACTTC
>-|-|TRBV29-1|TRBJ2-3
CSVESPRGNTDTQYF
TGCAGCGTTGAAAGCCCCAGGGGTAACACAGATACGCAGTATTTT
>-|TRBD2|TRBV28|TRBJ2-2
CASYRPGLGVTGELFF
TGTGCCAGCTATAGACCGGGACTAGGCGTCACCGGGGAGCTGTTTTTT